The T cell receptor (beta chain) under discussion was sequenced for a study of cytomegalovirus exposure and HLA in healthy donors. Vbeta (60) and Jbeta (13) primers were used in the PCR. Sequencing was performed with immunoSEQ multiplex PCR; in TCRdb, only in-frame clones are kept and a portion is missing. This sample has more than 140,000 clones, with over 60% found just once. The V gene end was trimmed by 4 bases and the J gene end by 2 bases; junction bases not matched to a gene: 8. The CDR3 consists of 18 residues. As for this clone: What it binds is not known.

Study findings and constraints: The study carried out a later analysis of TCR beta sequences. It associated approximately 17,000 of them with specific HLA alleles at a false discovery rate of 0.05. The Asian-associated ancestry cluster reportedly had fewer N-insertions than the approximately 700-donor mean in a later analysis. Overall, approximately 150 TCR beta chains were annotated as cytomegalovirus-associated.

Sample: PBMCs. The chain carries TRBV5-3 and TRBJ2-6, with 11 bases aligning to TRBD1. TRBV5-3 qualifies as an ORF whose function is uncertain. This sequence originates from a female donor in good health and CMV-seronegative. The DNA of the CDR3 is TGTGCCAGAAGCCATGGGACAGGGGGAAGTACTGGGGCCAACGTCCTGACTTTC. Its protein product is CARSHGTGGSTGANVLTF.